This T cell receptor (beta chain) was identified during a study of blood T cell repertoires in COVID-19. Looking at the study overall: In each case, the material was cDNA or gDNA derived from T cells, B-cell-depleted T cells, or PBMCs.

Sequencing used immunoSEQ multiplex PCR; TCRdb keeps in-frame clones, though not all of them. The sample has fewer than 200,000 clones, more than 70% seen once; the top ten hold roughly 5.5%. This CDR3 is 13 amino acids long. Trimming at V came to 4 bases and at J to 4 bases, leaving 3 bases not matched to a gene. Germline CDR1 reads LGHDT; CDR2 reads YNNKEL (reference sequence). Input material: peripheral blood. The receptor was isolated from a man between 40 and 49 years old with active or convalescent COVID-19. The V call is TRBV3-1 (or the pseudogene TRBV3-2), the J call TRBJ1-2; 7 nucleotides line up with TRBD1. The CDR3 region is CASSPRDSYGYTF. CDR3 bases: TGTGCCAGCAGCCCCCGGGACAGCTATGGCTACACCTTC.